The 24 T cell receptor beta chains presented below share a single source sample, sequenced in a study of T-cell reconstitution after alpha-beta-depleted transplantation in children (dated by TCRdb to about 2016). The library was produced with PCR. Instrument on record: Illumina HiSeq 2500. TCR library preparation used molecular barcoding, with unique molecular identifiers applied to normalize quantification of the TCRbeta repertoire. TCRdb handled the public reads itself, with Q25 trimming in fastp and clone calling in MiXCR, and kept productive beta chains. Each CDR3 protein appears once, grouped with its most common genes and DNA. The sample contains 350,000 to 500,000 distinct CDR3 sequences, about 40% of them found a single time. The ten top clones hold under 30% of the sample. In light of the paper, this sample's treatment or condition label describes: allogeneic hematopoietic cell transplantation with graft depleted of TCRalphabeta T cells and CD19 B cells.

Source: PBMCs, taken before TCRalphabeta/CD19-depleted stem cell transplant. All receptors derive from a girl aged 2 to 9 with aplastic anemia, due to receive a stem cell transplant.

This clonotype was detected ten times or more. The rearrangement uses TRBV5-6 and TRBJ1-2; possible D gene TRBD1, 6 bases. From germline, CDR1 is SGHDT and CDR2 YYEEEE. The CDR3 has 15 amino acids. Trimming removed 0 bases from V and 5 bases from J, with 14 bases in between. This chain's CDR3 is CASSLDGGAGYGYTF. The CDR3 coding sequence is TGTGCCAGCAGCTTGGACGGGGGCGCGGGATATGGCTACACCTTC. Using reference TRBV5-6 and TRBJ1-2 for the parts outside the CDR3, the full variable domain is DAGVTQSPTHLIKTRGQQVTLRCSPKSGHDTVSWYQQALGQGPQFIFQYYEEEERQRGNFPDRFSGHQFPNYSSELNVNALLLGDSALYLCASSLDGGAGYGYTFGSGTRLTVV.

This clonotype was detected ten times or more. The chain carries TRBV9 and TRBJ2-6; D is undetermined. There are 16 residues in the CDR3. V lost 3 bases and J lost 0, with 10 bases in between. The germline V gene encodes CDR1 SGDLS and CDR2 YYNGEE. CDR3 nucleotide sequence: TGTGCCAGCAGCGCCCTTCCGGGCTCTGGGGCCAACGTCCTGACTTTC. Translating it yields CASSALPGSGANVLTF. The full variable domain, in which reference TRBV9 and TRBJ2-6 provide the parts outside the CDR3, is DSGVTQTPKHLITATGQRVTLRCSPRSGDLSVYWYQQSLDQGLQFLIQYYNGEERAKGNILERFSAQQFPDLHSELNLSSLELGDSALYFCASSALPGSGANVLTFGAGSRLTVL.

This clonotype turned up a few times. V gene TRBV3-1 combines with J gene TRBJ2-2, with D possibly being TRBD2 (6 bases). Germline CDR1 LGHDT, CDR2 YNNKEL (reference sequence). The CDR3 has 17 amino acids. Trimming cost V 1 base and J 3 bases, with 15 bases left between them. The CDR3 nucleotides read TGTGCCAGCAGCCAAGGCGGCCTTAGCGGATACACCGGGGAGCTGTTTTTT. Encoded protein: CASSQGGLSGYTGELFF.

This clonotype showed up many times. In nucleotides, the CDR3 is TGCGCCAGCAGCCCGGACGGCAGGGGGCCCGGAAACACCATATATTTT. Translated, it gives CASSPDGRGPGNTIYF. This chain connects TRBV5-1 to TRBJ1-3, with 8 bases identical to TRBD1. CDR3 length: 16 residues. Germline CDR1 SGHRS, CDR2 YFSETQ. V lost 4 bases to trimming and J lost 4 bases; unmatched junction nucleotides: 10.

The genes are TRBV15 and TRBJ2-7; the D is unclear. This CDR3 is built from 14 residues. CDR1 is LNHNV, CDR2 YYDKDF, per germline (reference sequence). The ends were cut back, 8 bases at V and 3 bases at J, with 17 bases in the middle. CDR3: CATSLNQGDYEQYF. The CDR3 DNA is TGTGCCACCTCCTTAAACCAAGGAGACTACGAGCAGTACTTC.

The gene calls are TRBV9 and TRBJ2-1, with no clear D. Trimming removed 0 bases from V and 10 bases from J, with 11 bases in between. The CDR3 sequence is 13 residues long. The germline V gene has CDR1 SGDLS and CDR2 YYNGEE. The CDR3 loop reads CASSVVLMGEQFF. CDR3 coding DNA: TGTGCCAGCAGCGTAGTGTTGATGGGGGAGCAGTTCTTC. Full variable domain (rest looked up from reference TRBV9 and TRBJ2-1): DSGVTQTPKHLITATGQRVTLRCSPRSGDLSVYWYQQSLDQGLQFLIQYYNGEERAKGNILERFSAQQFPDLHSELNLSSLELGDSALYFCASSVVLMGEQFFGPGTRLTVL.

The chain carries TRBV7-8 and TRBJ2-3, with 11 bases lining up with TRBD2. Germline V gene data show CDR1 as SGHVS and CDR2 as FQNEAQ. V was clipped by 3 bases and J by 5 bases; unmatched bases: 7. The CDR3 loop spans 16 amino acids. CDR3 bases: TGTGCCAGCAGCTTCGTGGTAGCGGGGGGGGTAGATACGCAGTATTTT. Translation: CASSFVVAGGVDTQYF.

The genes are TRBV7-6 and TRBJ2-3; 11 nucleotides agree with TRBD2. The V segment lost 2 bases and the J segment 1 base; nucleotides outside the gene matches: 8. The germline V gene has CDR1 SGHVS and CDR2 FNYEAQ. This CDR3 is 18 amino acids long. The CDR3 DNA follows: TGTGCCAGCAGCTTATATGGTAGGACTAGCGGGCGCACAGATACGCAGTATTTT. This encodes CASSLYGRTSGRTDTQYF.

J is TRBJ2-3 and V is TRBV20-1; no definite D call. Deletions cut 6 bases from V and 5 bases from J, with 9 bases between. The CDR3 extends over 11 amino acids. Per the germline V gene, CDR1 is DFQATT and CDR2 is SNEGSKA (reference sequence). CDR3 sequence: CSADPKDTQYF. CDR3 sequence (DNA): TGCAGTGCGGACCCCAAAGATACGCAGTATTTT.

This clonotype was counted only a few times. The V gene is TRBV7-8, the J gene TRBJ1-2, with TRBD1 identical over 9 bases. The J segment lost 7 bases and the V segment lost 5 bases, leaving 5 bases of the junction unmatched. Germline values: CDR1 SGHVS, CDR2 FQNEAQ. CDR3 length: 13 residues. CDR3 protein: CASSRDRESGYTF. The CDR3 coding sequence is TGTGCCAGCAGCCGGGACAGGGAGAGTGGCTACACCTTC.

V usage is TRBV15 and J usage is TRBJ2-4; D gene ambiguous. The CDR3 is made up of 11 amino acids. CDR1 is LNHNV and CDR2 is YYDKDF in the germline V gene (reference sequence). The ends were cut back, 6 bases at V and 6 bases at J, with 6 bases in the middle. This chain's CDR3 is CATSGLNIQYF. DNA of the CDR3: TGTGCCACCAGTGGCCTAAACATTCAGTACTTC.

The chain employs TRBV5-6 and TRBJ2-1, with 8 bases that match TRBD2. Germline CDR1 and CDR2: SGHDT and YYEEEE. The CDR3 loop spans 16 amino acids. V lost 0 bases, J lost 6 bases, and 8 bases stayed unmatched. The CDR3 nucleotides read TGTGCCAGCAGCTTGGGGGCGGGGGGATCTCTCAATGAGCAGTTCTTC. Its translation is CASSLGAGGSLNEQFF. Together with reference TRBV5-6 and TRBJ2-1, the CDR3 gives the full variable domain: DAGVTQSPTHLIKTRGQQVTLRCSPKSGHDTVSWYQQALGQGPQFIFQYYEEEERQRGNFPDRFSGHQFPNYSSELNVNALLLGDSALYLCASSLGAGGSLNEQFFGPGTRLTVL.

This clonotype was recorded a few times. The V and J genes are TRBV20-1 and TRBJ2-7; D is uncertain. Trimming removed 4 bases from V and 3 bases from J, with 13 bases in between. The CDR3 loop spans 13 amino acids. Germline values: CDR1 DFQATT, CDR2 SNEGSKA (reference sequence). The CDR3 spells CSATNLDDYEQYF. CDR3 bases: TGCAGTGCTACGAACCTAGATGACTACGAGCAGTACTTC.

There are many counts of this clonotype. The chain employs TRBV7-8 and TRBJ2-3; the D gene is possibly TRBD1 (6 bases). The CDR3 spans 16 residues. V gave up 1 base and J gave up 2 bases, with 13 bases separating them. The V gene's germline CDR1 is SGHVS and CDR2 FQNEAQ. The CDR3 region is CASSLGGLTATDTQYF. The CDR3 DNA reads as TGTGCCAGCAGCTTAGGGGGGCTTACTGCCACAGATACGCAGTATTTT.

J is TRBJ2-2 and V is TRBV20-1; D ambiguous. Trimming took 3 bases from V and 5 from J, leaving 7 bases between them. The CDR3 has 12 amino acids. The germline V gene encodes CDR1 DFQATT and CDR2 SNEGSKA (reference sequence). The CDR3 here is CSASWGTGELFF. CDR3 coding DNA: TGCAGTGCTAGTTGGGGTACCGGGGAGCTGTTTTTT.

As to this clonotype: This CDR3 is missing its conserved last phenylalanine or tryptophan, likely due to a read error. V and J are TRBV18 and TRBJ2-7; 7 bases line up with TRBD1. The CDR3 sequence is 16 residues long. CDR1 KGHSH and CDR2 LQKENI come from the germline V gene. The V gene end was trimmed by 4 bases and the J gene end by 0 bases; junction bases not matched to a gene: 9. The CDR3 here is CASSLSPDRSSYEQYY. CDR3 nucleotide sequence: TGTGCCAGCTCACTTTCTCCGGACAGGAGCTCCTACGAGCAGTACTAC.

This clonotype has a handful of counts. The CDR3 DNA sequence: TGTGCCAGCAGTACCACGCCGGGGGGCTCCTACAATGAGCAGTTCTTC. Its translation: CASSTTPGGSYNEQFF. The chain couples TRBV27 to TRBJ2-1; 7 nucleotides align to TRBD2. This CDR3 is 16 amino acids long. CDR1 is MNHEY and CDR2 is SMNVEV in the germline V gene (reference sequence). V was pared by 5 bases and J by 0 bases, with 7 bases of the junction left unmatched.

This clonotype was picked up a small number of times. This chain links TRBV5-5 with TRBJ1-5, with D possibly being TRBD1 (5 bases). Trimming removed 0 bases from V and 5 bases from J, with 15 bases in between. Germline V gives CDR1 SGHKS, CDR2 YYEKEE (reference sequence). The length of the CDR3 is 16 residues. This CDR3 is CASSLGRLREYQPQHF. CDR3 bases: TGTGCCAGCAGCTTGGGCCGACTCAGGGAGTATCAGCCCCAGCATTTT.

This clonotype has ten or more counts. The chain links TRBV20-1 to TRBJ2-5; D is uncertain. V was shortened by 5 bases and J by 4 bases, with 14 bases between the two germline ends. The CDR3 is 13 residues long. CDR1 and CDR2 (germline): DFQATT, SNEGSKA (reference sequence). CDR3 sequence reads: CSAVRYSGETQYF. CDR3 coding DNA: TGCAGTGCTGTCCGCTATTCCGGAGAGACCCAGTACTTC.

This clonotype has just a few counts. This chain joins TRBV29-1 and TRBJ2-1; D is possibly TRBD2 (6 bases). This CDR3 spans 17 amino acids. V lost 1 base and J lost 1, with 17 bases in between. In germline, CDR1 is SQVTM, CDR2 ANQGSEA. The CDR3 is CSVEGTSEGPSYNEQFF. For the CDR3, the DNA is TGCAGCGTTGAAGGAACCTCGGAGGGACCTTCCTACAATGAGCAGTTCTTC.

This clonotype was picked up many times. The V call is TRBV20-1, the J call TRBJ2-2, with 10 nucleotides matching TRBD2. V lost 5 bases, J lost 4 bases, and 7 bases stayed unmatched. Germline assignment: CDR1 DFQATT and CDR2 SNEGSKA (reference sequence). The CDR3 has 15 residues. The CDR3 sequence: CSAPRLAGGTGELFF. DNA of the CDR3: TGCAGTGCTCCTAGACTAGCGGGTGGCACCGGGGAGCTGTTTTTT.

Concerning this clonotype: Given a much more abundant clone one base away, this may be a read error. The rearrangement uses TRBV7-2 and TRBJ2-4; 12 bases align to TRBD2. The CDR3 has 16 residues. Looked up from germline, CDR1 is SGHTA and CDR2 is FQGNSA. V shed 5 bases and J 5 bases; nucleotides not matched to a gene: 7. CDR3 bases: TGTACCAGCAGCGTGACTAGCGGGAGTCCCCAAAACATTCAGTACTTC. Translated: CTSSVTSGSPQNIQYF.

In this sample, this clonotype turned up a few times. The chain has TRBV7-2 and TRBJ2-1; 8 bases match TRBD2. The CDR3 is 13 amino acids. V trimming: 4 bases; J trimming: 6 bases; junction bases outside the gene matches: 2. Germline CDR1 is SGHTA and CDR2 is FQGNSA. CDR3 protein: CASSSGLANEQFF. DNA for the CDR3: TGTGCCAGCAGCTCTGGACTAGCCAATGAGCAGTTCTTC.

There are many counts of this clonotype. For the CDR3, the DNA is TGTGCCAGCAGCATACTAGCGGGAGGGCCCCCTTACAATGAGCAGTTCTTC. Its translation is CASSILAGGPPYNEQFF. The chain joins TRBV7-3 to TRBJ2-1; TRBD2 aligns across 13 bases. This CDR3 spans 17 amino acids. From germline, CDR1 is SGHTA and CDR2 FQGTGA. V shed 5 bases, J shed 4 bases, and the junction held 8 bases outside the gene matches.